What follows describes a single T cell receptor beta chain. Antigen specificity is unknown. The data originate from a study of T-cell memory formation after mild COVID-19. The study's findings and limits: Some responding clones appeared in pre-infection memory, suggesting cross-reactive memory joined. Mostly located in CM and EM were contracting CD4+ clones, with contracting CD8+ clones located in EMRA.

This CDR3 is 13 amino acids long. V was shortened by 6 bases and J by 1 base, with 9 bases between the two germline ends. CDR1 is SGHTA and CDR2 is FQGNSA in the germline V gene. MiXCR was run by TCRdb on the 5' RACE reads, yielding one entry per CDR3 protein. The table has fewer than 300,000 distinct CDR3 sequences, approximately 15% seen once. The sequenced sample consisted of PBMCs or a T cell subset sorted from them (not recorded which). The sequence derives from a man aged 18 to 35 who had mild COVID-19 (a few samples of this study predate the infection). Cell type and time point are not known. V and J are TRBV7-2 and TRBJ1-1, with TRBD1 as a possible D gene (5 bases). The CDR3 spells CTSRVDKNTEAFF. The DNA for the CDR3 is TGTACCAGCAGGGTGGACAAGAACACTGAAGCTTTCTTT.